Presented here are 9 T cell receptor beta chains from one specimen sequenced in a study of technical replicates of blood from several donors. TCRdb's table, derived via immunoSEQ multiplex PCR, lists solely in-frame clones and lacks some. The sample comprises around 57,000 clones, around 97% of which are singletons, and 0.19% rests with the top ten. Sequenced material: T cells isolated from PBMCs. All receptors come from a human donor in good health.

The V call is TRBV14, the J call TRBJ2-2, with D hard to call. V lost 0 bases to trimming and J lost 5 bases, with 7 bases between them. The CDR3 contains 14 residues. Germline assignment: CDR1 SGHDN and CDR2 FVKESK. In DNA, the CDR3 is TGTGCCAGCAGCCAAGACCCACGGACCGGGGAGCTGTTTTTT. This codes for CASSQDPRTGELFF.

The genes are TRBV2 and TRBJ2-7; the match to TRBD2 covers 7 bases. J was trimmed by 2 bases and V by 9 bases; bases with no gene match: 4. Germline CDR1 and CDR2: SNHLY and FYNNEI. CDR3 length equals 12 residues. The CDR3 nucleotides read TGTGCCAGTAGGAGCGGGGCCTACGAGCAGTACTTC. This codes for CASRSGAYEQYF. The whole variable domain, filled in from reference TRBV2 and TRBJ2-7, reads EPEVTQTPSHQVTQMGQEVILRCVPISNHLYFYWYRQILGQKVEFLVSFYNNEISEKSEIFDDQFSVERPDGSNFTLKIRSTKLEDSAMYFCASRSGAYEQYFGPGTRLTVT.

This clone was recorded only once. The chain uses TRBV30 and TRBJ2-2, with TRBD2 as a possible D gene (5 bases). The CDR3 is 17 residues long. Germline V gene sequence: CDR1 GTSNPN, CDR2 SVGIG (reference sequence). Trimming shortened V by 0 bases and J by 0 bases, and 14 bases separated the two germline ends. CDR3 bases: TGTGCCTGGAGTGTACCTCTCCGGGGAACGAACACCGGGGAGCTGTTTTTT. It translates to CAWSVPLRGTNTGELFF.

The chain joins TRBV6-6 to TRBJ1-2, with TRBD1 matching 10 bases. J gave up 4 bases and V 5 bases, and 10 bases lay outside the gene matches. Germline V gives CDR1 MNHNY, CDR2 SVGAGI (reference sequence). CDR3 length: 16 residues. CDR3 nucleotide sequence: TGTGCCAGCAGTCCAAACCGGGACAGGGGACCCTATGGCTACACCTTC. This encodes CASSPNRDRGPYGYTF.

This sequence joins TRBV7-6 and TRBJ2-7; TRBD2 might be the D (5 bases). V lost 1 base and J 3 bases, leaving 10 bases between the germline ends. CDR1 is SGHVS and CDR2 is FNYEAQ in the germline V gene. There are 14 residues in the CDR3. The CDR3 spells CASSLVASGYEQYF. The CDR3 coding sequence is TGTGCCAGCAGCTTAGTGGCCAGCGGCTACGAGCAGTACTTC.

The chain has TRBV6-5 and TRBJ2-5, with 7 bases lining up with TRBD1. The CDR3 has 15 residues. Germline trimming cut 6 bases from V and 5 bases from J; bases unmatched to any gene: 12. CDR1 and CDR2 (germline): MNHEY, SVGAGI. The CDR3 DNA reads TGTGCCAGCAGATCCCACGACAGGGTGAAGGAGACCCAGTACTTC. As protein: CASRSHDRVKETQYF.

This rearrangement joins TRBV19 to TRBJ1-5; 7 bases match TRBD1. Germline CDR1 reads LNHDA; CDR2 reads SQIVND (reference sequence). The CDR3 covers 16 residues. J was trimmed by 6 bases and V by 6 bases; bases with no gene match: 14. The CDR3 here is CASRQWGTGDGQPQHF. In DNA form, the CDR3 reads TGTGCCAGTAGGCAATGGGGCACAGGGGACGGTCAGCCCCAGCATTTT.

The chain carries TRBV23-1 and TRBJ1-2; TRBD1 might be the D (6 bases). TRBV23-1 is sorted into the ORF group, with uncertain function. CDR3 length equals 17 residues. V lost 2 bases and J lost 4, with 20 bases in between. The CDR3 protein is CASSQGGSGQTIYGYTF. The DNA of the CDR3 is TGCGCCAGCAGTCAAGGCGGTTCTGGACAGACCATCTATGGCTACACCTTC.

V gene TRBV6-6 combines with J gene TRBJ2-1; TRBD1 matches at 11 bases. Germline assignment: CDR1 MNHNY and CDR2 SVGAGI (reference sequence). J lost 7 bases, V lost 5 bases, and 4 bases had no gene match. The CDR3 is 14 residues long. CDR3 sequence reads: CASSGGTGGNEQFF. CDR3 nucleotides: TGTGCCAGCAGTGGCGGGACAGGGGGAAATGAGCAGTTCTTC.